A selection of T cell receptor beta chains follows, all from one sample in a study of radiotherapy plus CTLA-4 blockade in lung cancer. The protocol was immunoSEQ multiplex PCR, while the TCRdb copy is restricted to in-frame clones and leaves out a portion. The sample yields tens of thousands of clones, 78% seen once. The specimen was peripheral blood, collected from a patient treated with radiotherapy plus ipilimumab. All receptors come from a human donor with non-small cell lung cancer who had a partial response to radiotherapy plus ipilimumab. Some clones in this sample may be carry-over from other donors' samples. Each CDR3 is given with its conserved first and last residue. The order of the fields is J gene, V gene, CDR3 length, clone size, D gene, CDR3 protein, CDR3 DNA. A D gene is named only where the DNA matches it firmly. Where a row states a size, it is once, few, many or the class of an expanded clone; other rows omit it.

TRBJ2-1	TRBV5-1	16	-	TRBD2	CASSFPSGGATHEQFF	TGCGCCAGCAGCTTCCCTAGCGGGGGGGCCACCCATGAGCAGTTCTTC
TRBJ2-5	TRBV27	14	-	-	CASSTREGGETQYF	TGTGCCAGCAGCACCCGCGAGGGCGGCGAGACCCAGTACTTC
TRBJ1-2	TRBV5-5	15	-	TRBD1	CASSTGQGSSYGYTF	TGTGCCAGCAGCACGGGACAGGGAAGCTCTTATGGCTACACCTTC
TRBJ2-3	TRBV2	17	-	-	CASSELAPNLSTDTQYF	TGTGCCAGCAGTGAACTAGCGCCTAACCTTAGCACAGATACGCAGTATTTT
TRBJ1-3	TRBV9	16	-	TRBD1	CASSPQTGSSGNTIYF	TGTGCCAGCAGCCCTCAGACAGGGAGCTCTGGAAACACCATATATTTT
TRBJ2-5	TRBV5-1	16	-	TRBD2	CASSLGLAGLQETQYF	TGCGCCAGCAGCTTGGGACTAGCGGGGCTCCAAGAGACCCAGTACTTC
TRBJ2-3	TRBV6-1	14	once	-	CASSPGQSTDTQYF	TGTGCCAGCAGTCCGGGACAAAGCACAGATACGCAGTATTTT
TRBJ2-7	TRBV5-4	15	few	TRBD2	CASSRGLAGGTEQYF	TGTGCCAGCAGCCGCGGACTAGCGGGAGGTACCGAGCAGTACTTC
TRBJ2-1	TRBV18	15	once	TRBD2	CASSPTSGIYNEQFF	TGTGCCAGCTCACCTACTAGCGGGATATACAATGAGCAGTTCTTC
TRBJ2-1	TRBV2	15	-	TRBD2	CASRGGTSGYNEQFF	TGTGCCAGCAGGGGGGGGACTAGCGGCTACAATGAGCAGTTCTTC
TRBJ2-7	TRBV5-1	15	-	TRBD1	CASSLGGQGIYEQYF	TGCGCCAGCAGCTTGGGCGGACAGGGGATATACGAGCAGTACTTC
TRBJ2-7	TRBV11-3	18	once	TRBD2	CASSLGPGLAGVSYEQYF	TGTGCCAGCAGCTTAGGCCCGGGACTAGCGGGGGTAAGCTACGAGCAGTACTTC
TRBJ1-4	TRBV7-8	13	-	-	CAGNHRTNEKLFF	TGTGCCGGCAATCACAGGACCAATGAAAAACTGTTTTTT
TRBJ2-5	TRBV27	16	-	TRBD1	CASSLDRGVGQETQYF	TGTGCCAGCAGTCTGGACAGGGGCGTGGGCCAAGAGACCCAGTACTTC
TRBJ2-1	TRBV9	14	-	TRBD2	CASTRTSLANEQFF	TGTGCCAGCACCAGGACTAGCCTCGCCAATGAGCAGTTCTTC
TRBJ2-3	TRBV28	14	-	-	CASNGGIGTDTQYF	TGTGCCAGCAATGGCGGGATTGGCACAGATACGCAGTATTTT
TRBJ2-1	TRBV11-3	15	once	TRBD2	CASSPRGTSPNEQFF	TGTGCCAGCAGCCCGCGGGGGACTAGCCCCAATGAGCAGTTCTTC
TRBJ2-1	TRBV4-2	16	-	-	CASSQEDAGMYNEQFF	TGTGCCAGCAGCCAAGAAGACGCGGGGATGTACAATGAGCAGTTCTTC
TRBJ1-5	TRBV15	12	-	-	CATSLPNQPQHF	TGTGCCACCAGCCTTCCCAATCAGCCCCAGCATTTT
TRBJ2-1	TRBV19	14	-	TRBD2	CASSFGLVANEQFF	TGTGCCAGTAGTTTTGGACTAGTAGCCAATGAGCAGTTCTTC
TRBJ2-7	TRBV28	17	once	TRBD2	CASSLSVAAGENYEQYF	TGTGCCAGCAGTTTATCCGTTGCGGCGGGGGAGAACTACGAGCAGTACTTC
TRBJ2-1	TRBV25-1	16	-	TRBD2	CASSKAGGLFSDEQFF	TGTGCCAGCAGTAAAGCGGGAGGGTTGTTTAGCGATGAGCAGTTCTTC
TRBJ2-5	TRBV5-1	12	-	-	CASSFGGETQYF	TGCGCCAGCAGCTTCGGAGGGGAGACCCAGTACTTC